Shown below are 29 T cell receptor beta chains from a single sample sequenced in a study of metastatic and nonmetastatic thyroid tumors. TCRdb redid the clone calls on the PCR reads using MiXCR. The profile shows some 20,000 clones, 12% of them singletons. Every patient was untreated before thyroid surgery. Sequencing was done on a sample of blood. These TCRs come from a male donor with papillary thyroid cancer or a benign thyroid nodule (not recorded which). Some clones in this sample may be carry-over from other donors' samples.

Judged by abundance, this clone is medium-sized (0.01 to 0.1%). The chain carries TRBV28 and TRBJ1-2; D perhaps matches TRBD1 (5 bases). Trimming pared 6 bases from V and 5 bases from J, leaving 13 bases between. CDR1 and CDR2 from the germline V gene are MDHEN and SYDVKM. This CDR3 contains 13 residues. The CDR3 nucleotides read TGTGCCAGCAGGTCTCAGGGTGGTTATGGCTACACCTTC. It is translated as CASRSQGGYGYTF.

The gene calls are TRBV6-1 and TRBJ2-7; D remains unclear. V was shortened by 4 bases and J by 0 bases, with 4 bases between the two germline ends. Per germline, CDR1 MNHNS and CDR2 SASEGT. The CDR3 contains 12 residues. CDR3 sequence: CASSADSYEQYF. CDR3 sequence (DNA): TGTGCCAGCAGTGCAGACTCCTACGAGCAGTACTTC.

Worth noting for this clone: One base away lies a much larger clone, so this may be a sequencing read error. Other DNA sequences in the sample encode the same CDR3. The rearrangement uses TRBV28 and TRBJ2-4; D is uncertain. The germline CDR1 and CDR2 sequences are MDHEN and SYDVKM. The length of the CDR3 is 13 residues. CDR3 in DNA: TGCGCCAGCAGACTGGTCGATAAAAACATTCAGTACTTC. It specifies CASRLVDKNIQYF.

This clone was counted only a few times. The CDR3 is CASSLADEKLFF. CDR3 sequence (DNA): TGTGCCAGCAGCTTGGCCGATGAAAAACTGTTTTTT. The chain employs TRBV5-4 and TRBJ1-4; D ambiguous. Trimming removed 0 bases from V and 6 bases from J, with 3 bases in between. CDR3 size: 12 residues. The V gene's germline CDR1 is SGHNT and CDR2 YYREEE (reference sequence).

This chain links TRBV7-3 with TRBJ1-2, with D maybe TRBD1 (5 bases). The CDR3 sequence is 13 residues long. The V gene's germline CDR1 is SGHTA and CDR2 FQGTGA. Trimming pared 2 bases from V and 4 bases from J, leaving 8 bases between. The CDR3 nucleotides are TGTGCCAGCAGCTTATCAGGGACCTATGGCTACACCTTC. Translation: CASSLSGTYGYTF. Together with reference TRBV7-3 and TRBJ1-2, the CDR3 gives the full variable domain: GAGVSQTPSNKVTEKGKYVELRCDPISGHTALYWYRQSLGQGPEFLIYFQGTGAADDSGLPNDRFFAVRPEGSVSTLKIQRTERGDSAVYLCASSLSGTYGYTFGSGTRLTVV.

By frequency in the sample, this clone is medium-sized. This chain joins TRBV27 and TRBJ2-7; 8 nucleotides line up with TRBD2. This CDR3 is 16 amino acids long. Germline lookup yields CDR1 MNHEY and CDR2 SMNVEV (reference sequence). The junction had 7 bases not matched to a gene; V was cut back by 3 bases and J by 0 bases. The CDR3: CASSLSISGGSYEQYF. The CDR3 bases are TGTGCCAGCAGTTTGTCGATCAGCGGGGGCTCCTACGAGCAGTACTTC.

In this sample, this clone turned up many times. One end of the junction does not line up with germline, which may come from a read error. In the same sample, other DNA sequences code for this CDR3. The genes are TRBV12-3 or TRBV12-4 and TRBJ2-1; 9 positions match TRBD1. The CDR3 sequence is 13 residues long. The CDR3 region is CASSLGTGIPPVF. The CDR3 nucleotides are TGTGCTAGCAGTTTAGGGACAGGGATTCCCCCAGTCTTC.

This clone came up many times. The rearrangement uses TRBV18 and TRBJ1-5; 9 bases align to TRBD1. The CDR3 extends over 14 amino acids. V gave up 5 bases and J gave up 4 bases; unmatched junction bases: 3. Germline V CDR1 and CDR2: KGHSH, LQKENI. CDR3 protein: CASSAGTGNQPQHF. The CDR3, as DNA: TGTGCCAGCTCAGCCGGGACAGGGAATCAGCCCCAGCATTTT. Combining the CDR3 with reference TRBV18 and TRBJ1-5 gives the whole variable domain NAGVMQNPRHLVRRRGQEARLRCSPMKGHSHVYWYRQLPEEGLKFMVYLQKENIIDESGMPKERFSAEFPKEGPSILRIQQVVRGDSAAYFCASSAGTGNQPQHFGDGTRLSIL.

This rearrangement joins TRBV6-2 or TRBV6-3 to TRBJ1-1; D unresolved. Trimming shortened V by 4 bases and J by 1 base, and 7 bases separated the two germline ends. Germline V gene lookup returns CDR1 MNHEY and CDR2 SVGEGT. CDR3 length equals 13 residues. CDR3 sequence: CASSSNKNTEAFF. The CDR3 DNA reads TGTGCCAGCAGTTCCAACAAGAACACTGAAGCTTTCTTT.

CDR3 loop: CASSLARLDEQFF. The CDR3 coding sequence is TGTGCCAGCAGTTTAGCTAGATTGGATGAGCAGTTCTTC. This chain joins TRBV12-3 or TRBV12-4 and TRBJ2-1; D not certain. The V gene lost 0 bases and the J gene lost 8 bases, with 8 bases spanning the gap. The CDR3 length is 13 residues.

This clone was detected ten times or more. The V gene is TRBV4-1, the J gene TRBJ2-7, with 9 bases that match TRBD1. The CDR3 spans 16 residues. Germline assignment: CDR1 MGHRA and CDR2 YSYEKL. V shed 0 bases and J 0 bases; nucleotides not matched to a gene: 3. This chain's CDR3 is CASSQDGDRASYEQYF. In DNA form, the CDR3 reads TGCGCCAGCAGCCAAGATGGGGACAGGGCCTCCTACGAGCAGTACTTC.

This clone was recorded many times. V and J are TRBV5-1 and TRBJ2-4; D unclear. The length of the CDR3 is 13 residues. Germline CDR1 SGHRS, CDR2 YFSETQ. Deletions cut 4 bases from V and 0 bases from J, with 5 bases between. DNA of the CDR3: TGCGCCAGCAGCCCGATAGCCAAAAACATTCAGTACTTC. Protein product: CASSPIAKNIQYF. Full variable domain (outside the CDR3, taken from reference TRBV5-1 and TRBJ2-4): KAGVTQTPRYLIKTRGQQVTLSCSPISGHRSVSWYQQTPGQGLQFLFEYFSETQRNKGNFPGRFSGRQFSNSRSEMNVSTLELGDSALYLCASSPIAKNIQYFGAGTRLSVL.

This clone is deemed medium-sized. The chain links TRBV10-3 to TRBJ2-2; D might be TRBD2 (6 bases). V lost 8 bases to trimming and J lost 0 bases, with 19 bases between them. Germline CDR1 is ENHRY and CDR2 is SYGVKD. The CDR3 totals 17 residues. The CDR3 loop reads CAIPLSTTSPNTGELFF. CDR3 coding DNA: TGTGCCATCCCATTATCAACCACTAGCCCGAACACCGGGGAGCTGTTTTTT.

There are a few counts of this clone. A much larger clone lies one base from this, so it may be a read error. The gene calls are TRBV14 and TRBJ2-7; the match to TRBD1 covers 9 bases. Trimming took 4 bases from V and 2 from J; bases not matched to a gene: 3. CDR1 is SGHDN, CDR2 FVKESK, per germline. The CDR3 contains 14 residues. CDR3 residues: CASSPGTGTYEQYF. CDR3 DNA: TGTGCCAGCAGCCCCGGGACAGGGACCTACGAGCAGTACTTC.

Relative to its sample, this clone is medium-sized. V usage is TRBV30 and J usage is TRBJ1-2; D is undetermined. Germline CDR1 GTSNPN, CDR2 SVGIG (reference sequence). The CDR3 extends over 13 amino acids. V was cut by 5 bases and J by 0 bases, with 10 bases left in between. The CDR3 DNA is TGTGCCTGGCGGGGAACAACTAACTATGGCTACACCTTC. This gives the protein CAWRGTTNYGYTF.

This clone was seen ten or more times. The sample has other DNA sequences that encode this CDR3 too. The rearrangement links TRBV10-2 to TRBJ2-7, with D possibly TRBD2 on 6 matching bases. This CDR3 has 13 residues. Trimming shortened V by 10 bases and J by 6 bases, and 19 bases separated the two germline ends. Germline CDR1 reads WSHSY; CDR2 reads SAAADI. In DNA form, the CDR3 reads TGCGCCACCCCGGGTAGGGTGGAGGGCGAGCAGTACTTC. Residues: CATPGRVEGEQYF.

This clone was counted many times. This chain links TRBV28 with TRBJ1-5; no definite D call. V lost 2 bases to trimming and J lost 4 bases, with 12 bases between them. The CDR3 is 15 residues long. Germline CDR1 reads MDHEN; CDR2 reads SYDVKM. The DNA of the CDR3 is TGTGCCAGCAGTTTAAGGGCGGGAGGGAATCAGCCCCAGCATTTT. Its protein product is CASSLRAGGNQPQHF.

Many counts were recorded for this clone. The CDR3 sequence is CASSVAPGRTDTQYF. The CDR3 DNA reads TGTGCCAGCAGCGTAGCTCCGGGAAGGACAGATACGCAGTATTTT. This sequence joins TRBV9 and TRBJ2-3; D possibly corresponds to TRBD2 (5 bases). The CDR3 consists of 15 residues. V shed 0 bases and J shed 3 bases, with 11 bases lying between them. Germline assignment: CDR1 SGDLS and CDR2 YYNGEE. Combining the CDR3 with reference TRBV9 and TRBJ2-3 gives the whole variable domain DSGVTQTPKHLITATGQRVTLRCSPRSGDLSVYWYQQSLDQGLQFLIQYYNGEERAKGNILERFSAQQFPDLHSELNLSSLELGDSALYFCASSVAPGRTDTQYFGPGTRLTVL.

Judged by abundance, this clone is medium-sized. CDR3 DNA: TGTGCCAGCAGTGAATTAGGGGGTAGGGGTAGCAATCAGCCCCAGCATTTT. Its protein product is CASSELGGRGSNQPQHF. This chain connects TRBV6-1 to TRBJ1-5, with TRBD1 as a possible D gene (6 bases). This CDR3 spans 17 amino acids. Trimming removed 2 bases at V and 0 bases at J, with 14 bases between. Germline CDR1 is MNHNS and CDR2 is SASEGT.

This clone has a count of ten or more. The chain uses TRBV3-1 and TRBJ1-1; the match to TRBD1 covers 7 bases. With 3 bases clipped from V and 4 bases from J, the junction kept 5 bases outside the gene matches. Germline-derived CDR1 and CDR2 are LGHDT and YNNKEL (reference sequence). The CDR3 consists of 14 residues. Written as DNA, the CDR3 is TGTGCCAGCAGCCAGCGTTACAGGGGCACTGAAGCTTTCTTT. Protein product: CASSQRYRGTEAFF.

The table lists this clone with many counts. This could be a read error, since a much larger clone is one nucleotide away. The chain employs TRBV12-3 or TRBV12-4 and TRBJ2-1; TRBD2 matches at 7 bases. The CDR3 sequence is 16 residues long. The CDR3 spells CACSPLAESSYNEQFF. The CDR3 DNA follows: TGTGCCTGCAGCCCCCTAGCGGAGAGCTCCTACAATGAGCAGTTCTTC.

This clone has at least ten counts. This sequence joins TRBV7-3 and TRBJ2-5; D gene unclear. There are 14 residues in the CDR3. CDR1 is SGHTA and CDR2 is FQGTGA in the germline V gene. Trimming removed 2 bases from V and 0 bases from J, with 7 bases in between. This CDR3 is CASSLSANQETQYF. The CDR3 coding sequence is TGTGCCAGCAGCTTATCGGCAAACCAAGAGACCCAGTACTTC.

The sample holds many counts of this clone. The chain links TRBV20-1 to TRBJ1-2; D is ambiguous. This CDR3 is 11 amino acids long. The germline V and J ends were trimmed by 4 bases and 0 bases, with 3 bases remaining between them. The germline CDR1 and CDR2 sequences are DFQATT and SNEGSKA (reference sequence). Here the CDR3 reads CSANANYGYTF. The CDR3 nucleotides are TGCAGTGCTAACGCTAACTATGGCTACACCTTC.

By sample fraction, this clone is medium-sized. V usage is TRBV6-1 and J usage is TRBJ2-5, with 9 nucleotides matching TRBD2. The germline V gene encodes CDR1 MNHNS and CDR2 SASEGT. The CDR3 extends over 14 amino acids. The junction had 6 bases not matched to a gene; V was cut back by 5 bases and J by 5 bases. The chain's CDR3 is CASSRAGGRETQYF. The CDR3 DNA reads TGTGCCAGCAGTCGTGCGGGAGGGCGTGAGACCCAGTACTTC.

This clone was recorded at least ten times. This chain links TRBV2 with TRBJ1-2; D gene uncertain. Trimming stripped 0 bases from V and 5 bases from J, with 7 bases between. CDR1 is SNHLY, CDR2 FYNNEI, per germline. The CDR3 runs to 13 residues. CDR3 sequence: CASSEAQLYGYTF. DNA for the CDR3: TGTGCCAGCAGTGAAGCGCAACTATATGGCTACACCTTC. The variable domain in full, completed from reference TRBV2 and TRBJ1-2, reads EPEVTQTPSHQVTQMGQEVILRCVPISNHLYFYWYRQILGQKVEFLVSFYNNEISEKSEIFDDQFSVERPDGSNFTLKIRSTKLEDSAMYFCASSEAQLYGYTFGSGTRLTVV.

There are many counts of this clone. This may stem from a read error, because a much larger clone lies one nucleotide away. V and J are TRBV4-3 and TRBJ2-3; D is unclear. This CDR3 is 16 amino acids long. V was shortened by 5 bases and J by 6 bases, with 21 bases between the two germline ends. Germline-derived CDR1 and CDR2 are LGHNA and YSLEER. The CDR3 is CASSTVSLGLWDTQYF. In DNA, the CDR3 is TGCGCCAGCAGCACCGTCTCTCTCGGTTTGTGGGATACGCAGTATTTT.

This clone was found many times. Possible read error: a much larger clone is one base away. Other DNA sequences in the sample encode the same CDR3. The chain recombines TRBV2 with TRBJ2-2, with D perhaps matching TRBD2 (7 bases). This CDR3 is 15 amino acids long. Germline lookup yields CDR1 SNHLY and CDR2 FYNNEI. Between the trimmed V and J ends, which lost 6 bases and 2 bases, there was a span of 13 bases. The CDR3 DNA is TGTGCCAGCAGGAGGGGGGGAGGTAACACCGGGGAGCTGTTTTTT. Its protein product is CASRRGGGNTGELFF.

This clone was detected ten times or more. Different DNA sequences within this sample yield the same CDR3. The chain uses TRBV27 and TRBJ1-1; no definite D call. V was pared by 4 bases and J by 1 base, with 10 bases between. Germline CDR1 reads MNHEY; CDR2 reads SMNVEV (reference sequence). The CDR3 covers 14 residues. The CDR3 spells CASSSFGRNTEAFF. The CDR3 nucleotides are TGTGCCAGCAGTTCCTTCGGCCGGAACACTGAAGCTTTCTTT.

This clone has at least ten counts. The same CDR3 also results from other DNA sequences found in this sample. The gene calls are TRBV9 and TRBJ2-3; D is possibly TRBD2 (6 bases). This CDR3 comprises 16 residues. The V gene's germline CDR1 is SGDLS and CDR2 YYNGEE. V lost 0 bases and J 4 bases, leaving 15 bases between the germline ends. The CDR3 DNA reads as TGTGCCAGCAGCGTAGCTGTAGGAGGGGTGGCAGATACGCAGTATTTT. It yields the protein CASSVAVGGVADTQYF.